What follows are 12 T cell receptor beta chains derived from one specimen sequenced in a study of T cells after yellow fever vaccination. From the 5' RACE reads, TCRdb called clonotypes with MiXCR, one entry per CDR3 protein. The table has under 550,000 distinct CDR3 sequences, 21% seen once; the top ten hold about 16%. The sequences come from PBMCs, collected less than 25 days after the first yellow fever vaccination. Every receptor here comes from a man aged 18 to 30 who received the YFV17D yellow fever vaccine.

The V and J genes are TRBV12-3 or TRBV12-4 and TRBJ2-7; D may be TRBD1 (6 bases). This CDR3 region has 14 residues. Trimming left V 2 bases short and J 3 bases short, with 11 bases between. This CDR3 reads CASSLRGNDYEQYF. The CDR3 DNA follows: TGTGCCAGCAGTTTAAGGGGGAACGACTACGAGCAGTACTTC.

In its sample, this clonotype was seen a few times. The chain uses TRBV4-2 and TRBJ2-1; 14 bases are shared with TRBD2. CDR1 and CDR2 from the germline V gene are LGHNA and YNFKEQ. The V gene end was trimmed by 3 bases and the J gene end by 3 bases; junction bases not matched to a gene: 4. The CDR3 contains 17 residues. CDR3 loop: CASSQGGLAGGYNEQFF. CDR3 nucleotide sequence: TGTGCCAGCAGCCAGGGAGGACTAGCGGGGGGCTACAATGAGCAGTTCTTC.

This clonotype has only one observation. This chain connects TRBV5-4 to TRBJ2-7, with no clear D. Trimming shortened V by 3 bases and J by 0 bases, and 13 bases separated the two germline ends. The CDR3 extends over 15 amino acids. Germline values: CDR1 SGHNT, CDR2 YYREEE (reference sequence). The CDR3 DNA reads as TGTGCCAGCAGCTCGTCTAGGTGGGGCTCCTACGAGCAGTACTTC. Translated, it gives CASSSSRWGSYEQYF.

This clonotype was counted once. CDR3 loop: CASSEVKAVLSPLHF. CDR3 nucleotides: TGTGCCAGCAGTGAGGTTAAGGCAGTATTATCACCCCTCCACTTT. J is TRBJ1-6 and V is TRBV6-1; D uncertain. The V gene's germline CDR1 is MNHNS and CDR2 SASEGT. V lost 3 bases, J lost 10 bases, and 16 bases lay in between. The CDR3 contains 15 residues.

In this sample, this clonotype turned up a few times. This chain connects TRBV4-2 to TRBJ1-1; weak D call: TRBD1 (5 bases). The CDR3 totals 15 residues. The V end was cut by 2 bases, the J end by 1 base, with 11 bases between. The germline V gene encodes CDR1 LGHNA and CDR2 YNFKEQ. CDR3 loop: CASSQNPGTNTEAFF. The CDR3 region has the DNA TGTGCCAGCAGCCAAAACCCCGGGACGAACACTGAAGCTTTCTTT.

The CDR3 sequence is CASSTTGGEETQYF. The CDR3 nucleotides read TGTGCCAGCAGTACAACAGGGGGCGAAGAGACCCAGTACTTC. The rearrangement links TRBV6-1 to TRBJ2-5; 9 bases fit TRBD1. The junction had 4 bases not matched to a gene; V was cut back by 5 bases and J by 3 bases. The CDR3 is 14 amino acids. The germline V gene has CDR1 MNHNS and CDR2 SASEGT.

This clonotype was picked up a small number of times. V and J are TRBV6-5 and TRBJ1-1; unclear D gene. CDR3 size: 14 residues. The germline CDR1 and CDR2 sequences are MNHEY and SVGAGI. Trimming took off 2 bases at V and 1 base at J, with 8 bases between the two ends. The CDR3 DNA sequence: TGTGCCAGCAGTTACGGAGGGTGGAACACTGAAGCTTTCTTT. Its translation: CASSYGGWNTEAFF.

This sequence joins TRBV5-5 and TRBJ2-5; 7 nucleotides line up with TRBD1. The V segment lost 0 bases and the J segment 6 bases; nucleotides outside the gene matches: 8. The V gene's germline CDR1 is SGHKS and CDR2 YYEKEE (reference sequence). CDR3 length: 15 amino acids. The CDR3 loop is CASSLGLTGLKTQYF. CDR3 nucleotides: TGTGCCAGCAGCTTGGGATTGACAGGGCTCAAGACCCAGTACTTC.

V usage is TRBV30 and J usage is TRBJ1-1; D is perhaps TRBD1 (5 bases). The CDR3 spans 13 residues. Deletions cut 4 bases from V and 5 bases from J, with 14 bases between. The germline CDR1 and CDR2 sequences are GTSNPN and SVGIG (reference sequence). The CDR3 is CAWTKGQRTEAFF. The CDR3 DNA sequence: TGTGCCTGGACTAAGGGGCAGAGGACTGAAGCTTTCTTT.

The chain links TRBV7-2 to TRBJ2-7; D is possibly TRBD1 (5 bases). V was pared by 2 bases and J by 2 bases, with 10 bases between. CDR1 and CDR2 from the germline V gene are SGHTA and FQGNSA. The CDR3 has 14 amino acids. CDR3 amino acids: CASSLSWGPYEQYV. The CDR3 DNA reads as TGTGCCAGCAGCTTATCCTGGGGCCCCTACGAGCAGTACGTC.

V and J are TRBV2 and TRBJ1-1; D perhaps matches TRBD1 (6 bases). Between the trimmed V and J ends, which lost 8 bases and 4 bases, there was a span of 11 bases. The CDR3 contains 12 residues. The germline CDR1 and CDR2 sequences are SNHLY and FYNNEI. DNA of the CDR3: TGTGCCAGCGCACAGGGTCGCACTGAAGCTTTCTTT. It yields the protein CASAQGRTEAFF. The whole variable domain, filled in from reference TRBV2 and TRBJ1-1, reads EPEVTQTPSHQVTQMGQEVILRCVPISNHLYFYWYRQILGQKVEFLVSFYNNEISEKSEIFDDQFSVERPDGSNFTLKIRSTKLEDSAMYFCASAQGRTEAFFGQGTRLTVV.

The CDR3 sequence: CASSSTVGTEAFF. The CDR3 DNA sequence: TGTGCCAGCAGTTCGACAGTGGGGACTGAAGCTTTCTTT. This rearrangement joins TRBV6-5 to TRBJ1-1, with a possible D match to TRBD1 (5 bases). This CDR3 spans 13 amino acids. The germline V gene encodes CDR1 MNHEY and CDR2 SVGAGI. Trimming cost V 4 bases and J 5 bases, with 11 bases left between them.